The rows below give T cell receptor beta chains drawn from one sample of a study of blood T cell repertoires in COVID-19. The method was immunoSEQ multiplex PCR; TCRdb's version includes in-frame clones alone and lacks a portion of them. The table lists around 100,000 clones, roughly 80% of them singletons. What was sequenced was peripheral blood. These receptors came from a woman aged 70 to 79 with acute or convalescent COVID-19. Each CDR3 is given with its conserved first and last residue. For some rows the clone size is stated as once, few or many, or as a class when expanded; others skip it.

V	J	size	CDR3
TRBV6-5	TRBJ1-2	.	CASNVQGTGYGYTF
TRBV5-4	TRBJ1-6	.	CASSPDNPIAINSPLHF
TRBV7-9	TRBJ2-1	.	CASSFSGGNEQFF
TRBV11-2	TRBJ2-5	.	CASSYRGQGPGETQYF
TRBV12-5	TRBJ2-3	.	CASGLGRATDTQYF
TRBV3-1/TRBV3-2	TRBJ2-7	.	CASSQGGRYEQYF
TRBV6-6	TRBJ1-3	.	CASSYSGQRSGNTIYF
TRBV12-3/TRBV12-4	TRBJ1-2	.	CASSIGQGDGYTF
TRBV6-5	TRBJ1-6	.	CASSLRDSPLHF
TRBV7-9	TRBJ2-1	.	CASALGLAGASYNEQFF
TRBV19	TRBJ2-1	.	CASSEIAGRSYNEQFF
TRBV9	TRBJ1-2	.	CASSVGLSGTGVLGYTF
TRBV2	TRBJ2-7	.	CASHRDRSSYEQYF
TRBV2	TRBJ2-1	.	CASRNGYNEQFF
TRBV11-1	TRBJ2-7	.	CASSSPGQGIYEQYF
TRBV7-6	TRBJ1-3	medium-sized	CASSLEGGLYGNTIYF
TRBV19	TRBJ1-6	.	CASIRTGGDNSPLHF
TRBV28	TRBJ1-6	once	CASSDGWDSPLHF
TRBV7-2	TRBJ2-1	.	CASRQQFSSYNEQFF
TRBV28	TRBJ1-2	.	CASTTGQGNYGYTF
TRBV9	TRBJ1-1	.	CASSVVADNTEAFF
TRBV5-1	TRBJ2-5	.	CASSLADAGWETQYF
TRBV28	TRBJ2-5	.	CASSHSRDSQETQYF
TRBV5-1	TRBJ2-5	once	CASSGGTGETETQYF
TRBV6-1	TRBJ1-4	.	CASSFPEGNEKLFF
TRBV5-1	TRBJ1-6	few	CASSLVGQGNNSPLHF
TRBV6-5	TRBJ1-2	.	CASMTPTANYGYTF
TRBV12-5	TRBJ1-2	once	CASGLSNWANYGYTF
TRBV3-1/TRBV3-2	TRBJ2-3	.	CASSQRRVTDTQYF